The T cell receptor (beta chain) described here comes from a study of T-cell reconstitution after alpha-beta-depleted transplantation in children. Study-wide points: By about two months after transplant, alpha-beta T cells reportedly arose from several hundred graft clones that had expanded.

This sample's TCRbeta library carried unique molecular identifier barcodes. TCRdb reprocessed the PCR reads with MiXCR, giving one entry per CDR3 protein. This sample yields approximately 520,000 distinct CDR3 sequences, of which 10% to 12% are seen a single time; around 15% belongs to the top ten. This clonotype was counted a single time. Its antigen is undetermined. This CDR3 is 16 amino acids long. V trimming: 2 bases; J trimming: 4 bases; junction bases outside the gene matches: 6. Germline V gene lookup returns CDR1 MDHEN and CDR2 SYDVKM. This clonotype originated in a female patient aged 2-9 years who had a stem cell transplant for aplastic anemia, so the T cells may come from the graft donor. Sequences were derived from PBMCs, mostly from graft donor cells, sampled 180 days after TCRalphabeta/CD19-depleted stem cell transplant. The chain carries TRBV28 and TRBJ2-7; TRBD2 matches at 12 bases. The CDR3 loop reads CASSLILAGGNYEQYF. CDR3 in DNA: TGTGCCAGCAGTTTAATCCTAGCGGGGGGGAATTACGAGCAGTACTTC.